The clone carrying this T cell receptor (beta chain) has only a few counts. V lost 6 bases and J lost 2; bases outside the gene matches: 7. CDR3 length: 15 residues. CDR1 is DFQATT and CDR2 is SNEGSKA in the germline V gene (reference sequence). The data originate from a study of response to subunit inactivated influenza vaccine. In TCRdb, the RT-PCR reads were re-called with MiXCR into one record per CDR3 protein. The sample carries about 520,000 distinct CDR3 sequences, about 25% recorded once. The receptor was isolated from a man aged 50-59 years who received an inactivated influenza vaccine. The rearrangement links TRBV20-1 to TRBJ2-1; 10 nucleotides align to TRBD2. The sample in question was CD4+ T cells sorted from PBMCs, obtained around 5 days after vaccination. CDR3 DNA: TGCAGTGCAACGCTAGCGGGAGCACCCTACAATGAGCAGTTCTTC. It codes for CSATLAGAPYNEQFF.